The 3 T cell receptor beta chains below were found in one sample sequenced in a study of Graves' ophthalmopathy and Graves' hyperthyroidism. Scientists amplified the TCR beta CDR3 regions from RNA transcripts. Amplification began with first-round RT-PCR using HTBI primers, then second-round multiplex PCR was performed. TCRdb reanalysed the multiplex PCR reads using MiXCR and keeps one entry per CDR3 protein. Of tens of thousands of distinct CDR3 sequences listed, less than 65% were seen once; the top ten hold around 4.5%. The material sequenced was peripheral blood. The receptor set was obtained from an adult woman with Graves' ophthalmopathy.

This clonotype was counted only a few times. This chain joins TRBV19 and TRBJ2-7, with D possibly TRBD2 on 6 matching bases. Germline CDR1 and CDR2: LNHDA and SQIVND (reference sequence). The CDR3 is made up of 14 amino acids. The V and J ends lost 3 bases and 2 bases respectively, with 11 bases between them. CDR3 in DNA: TGTGCCAGTAGTATTGCGGGGCCGACCTACGAGCAGTACTTC. Translating it yields CASSIAGPTYEQYF.

V gene TRBV20-1 combines with J gene TRBJ2-5; weak D call: TRBD1 (6 bases). The CDR3 loop spans 12 amino acids. Trimming shortened V by 6 bases and J by 5 bases, and 13 bases separated the two germline ends. CDR1 is DFQATT, CDR2 SNEGSKA, per germline (reference sequence). The CDR3 DNA reads TGCAGTGCCCCACAGGGAGCTGAGACCCAGTACTTC. Residues: CSAPQGAETQYF.

The gene calls are TRBV2 and TRBJ2-3, with D unclear. This CDR3 contains 14 residues. The V gene lost 3 bases and the J gene lost 2 bases, with 9 bases spanning the gap. Germline CDR1 and CDR2: SNHLY and FYNNEI. In DNA, the CDR3 is TGTGCCAGCAGTGAGTTTCTATACACAGATACGCAGTATTTT. Its protein is CASSEFLYTDTQYF.